These 14 T cell receptor beta chains originate from one sample sequenced in a study of graft-versus-host responses after intestinal transplantation. Data came from immunoSEQ multiplex PCR; TCRdb stores just in-frame clones and leaves some out. The sample contains over 75,000 clones, around 87% of which appear only once. Their antigens are not known. The sample in question was unstimulated CD8+ T cells sorted from spleen or lymph node cells, obtained before transplant. The receptors derive from a human donor who was the organ donor for an intestinal transplant.

V gene TRBV7-2 combines with J gene TRBJ2-2; maybe TRBD1 (5 bases). The CDR3 is 15 residues long. Germline V gene lookup returns CDR1 SGHTA and CDR2 FQGNSA. The germline V and J ends were trimmed by 5 bases and 1 base, with 11 bases remaining between them. This CDR3 is CASSDSLMNTGELFF. The CDR3 nucleotides read TGTGCCAGCAGCGACAGCCTTATGAACACCGGGGAGCTGTTTTTT.

The V and J genes are TRBV4-1 and TRBJ1-2; D is uncertain. This CDR3 contains 14 residues. CDR1 is MGHRA and CDR2 is YSYEKL in the germline V gene. The V end lost 1 base, the J end lost 4 bases, and 10 bases lay between the germline ends. Here the CDR3 reads CASSQGVVGYGYTF. The CDR3 DNA follows: TGCGCCAGCAGCCAAGGGGTGGTCGGCTATGGCTACACCTTC.

The chain couples TRBV4-1 to TRBJ2-5; 8 positions agree with TRBD1. The germline gives CDR1 MGHRA, CDR2 YSYEKL. V shed 3 bases and J 0 bases; nucleotides not matched to a gene: 3. CDR3 length equals 15 residues. The CDR3 is CASSHTGGDQETQYF. For the CDR3, the DNA is TGCGCCAGCAGCCATACAGGGGGTGACCAAGAGACCCAGTACTTC.

The rearrangement links TRBV4-1 to TRBJ1-1; 7 nucleotides agree with TRBD1. CDR3 size: 15 residues. After removal of 4 bases from V and 6 bases from J, the junction contained 11 bases not matched to a gene. CDR1 is MGHRA, CDR2 YSYEKL, per germline. The CDR3 DNA reads TGCGCCAGCAGCCGACCGACAGGGCGTTTCGCTGAAGCTTTCTTT. This gives the protein CASSRPTGRFAEAFF.

The chain uses TRBV7-2 and TRBJ1-5; D is unresolved. Germline V gene sequence: CDR1 SGHTA, CDR2 FQGNSA. The CDR3 covers 15 residues. V shed 5 bases and J shed 0 bases, with 11 bases lying between them. In DNA, the CDR3 is TGTGCCAGCAGCCAGGCGGCATATAGCAATCAGCCCCAGCATTTT. Protein product: CASSQAAYSNQPQHF.

The chain is built from TRBV14 and TRBJ2-7; a weak D match, TRBD2 (5 bases). Germline V gene sequence: CDR1 SGHDN, CDR2 FVKESK. V shed 4 bases and J shed 4 bases, with 8 bases lying between them. The CDR3 loop spans 12 amino acids. The CDR3 loop is CASSLRGYEQYF. As DNA, the CDR3 is TGTGCCAGCAGCCTCCGGGGATACGAGCAGTACTTC. Using reference TRBV14 and TRBJ2-7 for the parts outside the CDR3, the full variable domain is EAGVTQFPSHSVIEKGQTVTLRCDPISGHDNLYWYRRVMGKEIKFLLHFVKESKQDESGMPNNRFLAERTGGTYSTLKVQPAELEDSGVYFCASSLRGYEQYFGPGTRLTVT.

The chain uses TRBV7-8 and TRBJ2-2; D is unclear. The CDR3 loop spans 14 amino acids. Germline CDR1 SGHVS, CDR2 FQNEAQ. Trimming removed 4 bases from V and 3 bases from J, with 9 bases in between. As DNA, the CDR3 is TGTGCCAGCAGCTCTCGACTTGACACCGGGGAGCTGTTTTTT. Amino acid sequence: CASSSRLDTGELFF.

This chain joins TRBV4-2 and TRBJ2-2; the D call may be TRBD1 or TRBD2 (6 bases each). The ends were cut back, 6 bases at V and 6 bases at J, with 23 bases in the middle. The CDR3 has 17 residues. CDR1 and CDR2 from the germline V gene are LGHNA and YNFKEQ. The CDR3 region has the DNA TGTGCCAGCAGTCTATCAAGGTGGGGGGCCTGGTCCGGGGAGCTGTTTTTT. Translation: CASSLSRWGAWSGELFF.

This chain links TRBV6-1 with TRBJ2-3; a possible D gene is TRBD2 (7 bases). Germline V gives CDR1 MNHNS, CDR2 SASEGT. This CDR3 region has 15 residues. Trimming pared 3 bases from V and 4 bases from J, leaving 14 bases between. CDR3 region: CASSESRGGADTQYF. The CDR3 region has the DNA TGTGCCAGCAGTGAGTCTAGAGGGGGGGCAGATACGCAGTATTTT.

The gene calls are TRBV6-4 and TRBJ1-2; 7 bases are shared with TRBD1. The trim removed 6 bases at V and 7 bases at J, leaving 14 bases unmatched. Germline-derived CDR1 and CDR2 are MRHNA and SNTAGT. CDR3 length equals 15 residues. The CDR3 bases are TGTGCCAGCAGCTATACGGACAGGCCAGGGGGTGGCTACACCTTC. It yields the protein CASSYTDRPGGGYTF.

This sequence joins TRBV7-2 and TRBJ2-1, with a possible D match to TRBD1 (5 bases). Germline-derived CDR1 and CDR2 are SGHTA and FQGNSA. The length of the CDR3 is 20 residues. Trimming removed 0 bases from V and 0 bases from J, with 21 bases in between. The DNA for the CDR3 is TGTGCCAGCAGCTTAGCTCAGGGAAACCATTACCGGAGCTCCTACAATGAGCAGTTCTTC. Translating it yields CASSLAQGNHYRSSYNEQFF.

The chain recombines TRBV28 with TRBJ1-5, with 9 positions matching TRBD1. CDR3 length: 15 residues. Germline V gene sequence: CDR1 MDHEN, CDR2 SYDVKM. J was trimmed by 2 bases and V by 6 bases; bases with no gene match: 5. In DNA, the CDR3 is TGTGCCAGCAGGGACACAGGGGGCGGCAATCAGCCCCAGCATTTT. Translated, it gives CASRDTGGGNQPQHF.

The V and J genes are TRBV5-4 and TRBJ2-2; 7 positions agree with TRBD2. The CDR3 extends over 15 amino acids. Germline trimming cut 4 bases from V and 4 bases from J; bases unmatched to any gene: 7. From germline, CDR1 is SGHNT and CDR2 YYREEE (reference sequence). The CDR3 region has the DNA TGTGCCAGCAGCGACTCGGGGGGAGGCACCGGGGAGCTGTTTTTT. Translating gives CASSDSGGGTGELFF. Full variable domain (outside the CDR3, taken from reference TRBV5-4 and TRBJ2-2): ETGVTQSPTHLIKTRGQQVTLRCSSQSGHNTVSWYQQALGQGPQFIFQYYREEENGRGNFPPRFSGLQFPNYSSELNVNALELDDSALYLCASSDSGGGTGELFFGEGSRLTVL.

This clone was recorded a few times. The chain is built from TRBV7-9 and TRBJ2-3; TRBD2 might be the D (6 bases). V gave up 4 bases and J gave up 5 bases, with 19 bases separating them. CDR3 size: 16 residues. Germline CDR1 and CDR2: SEHNR and FQNEAQ (reference sequence). The CDR3 loop is CASSSFLAGNEDTQYF. CDR3 DNA sequence: TGTGCCAGCAGCTCGTTTCTGGCGGGGAATGAAGATACGCAGTATTTT.